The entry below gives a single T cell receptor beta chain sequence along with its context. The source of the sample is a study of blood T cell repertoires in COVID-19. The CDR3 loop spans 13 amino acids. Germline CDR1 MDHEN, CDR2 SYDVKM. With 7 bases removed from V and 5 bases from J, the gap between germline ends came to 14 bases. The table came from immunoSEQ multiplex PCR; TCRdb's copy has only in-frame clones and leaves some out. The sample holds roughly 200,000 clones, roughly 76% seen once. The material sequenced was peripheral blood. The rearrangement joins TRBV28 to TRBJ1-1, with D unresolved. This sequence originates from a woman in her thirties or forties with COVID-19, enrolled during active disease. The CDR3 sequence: CASTLRLGTEAFF. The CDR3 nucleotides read TGTGCCAGCACTCTAAGGCTCGGGACTGAAGCTTTCTTT.